The 19 T cell receptor beta chains presented below share a single source sample, sequenced in a study of blood T cell repertoires in COVID-19. Assay: immunoSEQ multiplex PCR; the TCRdb copy retains only in-frame clones and omits some. The sample lists 75,000 to 100,000 clones, around nine tenths occurring once. The source material was peripheral blood. The receptors were gathered from a human donor in a cohort sampled during active COVID-19.

The J gene is TRBJ1-2, the V gene TRBV6-5; D gene ambiguous. Trimming stripped 0 bases from V and 8 bases from J, with 19 bases between. This CDR3 is built from 16 residues. CDR1 and CDR2 (germline): MNHEY, SVGAGI. The CDR3 DNA follows: TGTGCCAGCAGTTACTCGGGTTTAGCGGTTGTTAACGGCTACACCTTC. Protein: CASSYSGLAVVNGYTF.

The rearrangement uses TRBV5-5 and TRBJ2-1, with 11 bases lining up with TRBD2. Unmatched junction bases numbered 0, after V lost 3 bases and J lost 4 bases. The CDR3 consists of 14 residues. The germline V gene has CDR1 SGHKS and CDR2 YYEKEE (reference sequence). The CDR3 DNA reads as TGTGCCAGCAGCTGGACTAGCGGGTACAATGAGCAGTTCTTC. Residues: CASSWTSGYNEQFF.

The chain links TRBV5-1 to TRBJ2-5; TRBD2 aligns across 8 bases. V trimming: 1 base; J trimming: 5 bases; junction bases outside the gene matches: 7. The germline V gene encodes CDR1 SGHRS and CDR2 YFSETQ. The CDR3 consists of 15 residues. The CDR3, as DNA: TGCGCCAGCAGCTTGCAAAGCGGGAGATCGGAGACCCAGTACTTC. Protein product: CASSLQSGRSETQYF.

This clone was seen a single time. This chain links TRBV6-4 with TRBJ2-7, with 7 bases identical to TRBD2. CDR3 length equals 17 residues. From germline, CDR1 is MRHNA and CDR2 SNTAGT. Unmatched junction bases numbered 16, after V lost 7 bases and J lost 1 base. CDR3 in amino acids: CASKSRGGSRCSYEQYF. In DNA, the CDR3 is TGTGCCAGCAAATCAAGGGGCGGGAGCCGGTGTTCCTACGAGCAGTACTTC.

The rearrangement links TRBV27 to TRBJ1-5; possible D gene TRBD1, 6 bases. The germline gives CDR1 MNHEY, CDR2 SMNVEV (reference sequence). CDR3 length equals 16 residues. V lost 6 bases and J lost 6, with 21 bases in between. The CDR3 nucleotides read TGTGCCAGCAGATCCGGGACAAAGAACTCCGGTCAGCCCCAGCATTTT. It encodes CASRSGTKNSGQPQHF.

CDR3 DNA sequence: TGTGCCAGCAGCGCGGGACAGGGGGCCGAATTATATGGCTACACCTTC. Amino acid sequence: CASSAGQGAELYGYTF. The V gene is TRBV5-4, the J gene TRBJ1-2; 12 bases agree with TRBD1. The junction had 9 bases not matched to a gene; V was cut back by 4 bases and J by 5 bases. There are 16 residues in the CDR3. Germline loops: CDR1 SGHNT, CDR2 YYREEE (reference sequence).

The gene calls are TRBV3-1 (or the pseudogene TRBV3-2) and TRBJ1-3; 7 nucleotides align to TRBD1. The CDR3 has 15 amino acids. Germline CDR1 LGHDT, CDR2 YNNKEL (reference sequence). Germline trimming cut 4 bases from V and 0 bases from J; bases unmatched to any gene: 3. CDR3: CASSPTGISGNTIYF. CDR3 DNA sequence: TGTGCCAGCAGCCCGACAGGGATCTCTGGAAACACCATATATTTT.

A single count supports this clone. The rearrangement uses TRBV10-3 and TRBJ2-1; D is possibly TRBD2 (6 bases). V lost 3 bases, J lost 5 bases, and 20 bases lay in between. The germline CDR1 and CDR2 sequences are ENHRY and SYGVKD. This CDR3 is built from 17 residues. CDR3 protein: CAISDRDSLRFDNEQFF. CDR3 in DNA: TGTGCCATCAGTGACCGGGACTCGCTAAGGTTCGACAATGAGCAGTTCTTC.

V and J are TRBV21-1 and TRBJ2-1; the table gives TRBD1 as D, unverified against the DNA. TRBV21-1 is a listed pseudogene. This CDR3 is 18 amino acids long. The CDR3 region has the DNA TGTGCCAGCAGCAAAGCACGAGGGGGCCCCGACCCTTACAATGAGCAGTTCTTC. This gives the protein CASSKARGGPDPYNEQFF.

The V and J genes are TRBV18 and TRBJ1-2; the match to TRBD1 covers 8 bases. CDR1 and CDR2 from the germline V gene are KGHSH and LQKENI. The length of the CDR3 is 15 residues. The ends lost 6 bases at V and 1 base at J; junction bases unmatched: 7. The CDR3 sequence: CASSRDRGINYGYTF. For the CDR3, the DNA is TGTGCCAGCTCGCGTGACAGGGGCATTAACTATGGCTACACCTTC.

This chain joins TRBV3-1 (or the pseudogene TRBV3-2) and TRBJ2-7, with 8 bases that match TRBD2. CDR1 and CDR2 from the germline V gene are LGHDT and YNNKEL (reference sequence). This CDR3 is 14 amino acids long. V shed 4 bases, J shed 6 bases, and the junction held 8 bases outside the gene matches. The CDR3 loop is CASSPQGLASEQYF. The CDR3 DNA reads TGTGCCAGCAGCCCCCAAGGACTAGCTTCCGAGCAGTACTTC.

This chain links TRBV5-1 with TRBJ2-6; 7 bases are a match to TRBD1. This CDR3 spans 15 amino acids. Germline lookup yields CDR1 SGHRS and CDR2 YFSETQ. V trimming: 4 bases; J trimming: 2 bases; junction bases outside the gene matches: 3. In DNA form, the CDR3 reads TGCGCCAGCAGCGAACAGGGGCCTGGGGCCAACGTCCTGACTTTC. Its protein is CASSEQGPGANVLTF.

V and J are TRBV2 and TRBJ2-3, with D possibly matching TRBD1 (5 bases). Trimming removed 7 bases from V and 4 bases from J, with 18 bases in between. The CDR3 contains 15 residues. Germline V gene data show CDR1 as SNHLY and CDR2 as FYNNEI. The CDR3 DNA is TGTGCCAGCACCAAAACAGGTACCCCCGCAGATACGCAGTATTTT. This sequence encodes CASTKTGTPADTQYF.

The gene calls are TRBV4-3 and TRBJ2-1; 11 bases are shared with TRBD2. The CDR3 is 15 amino acids. Germline V gene sequence: CDR1 LGHNA, CDR2 YSLEER. V was clipped by 4 bases and J by 8 bases; unmatched bases: 7. CDR3 nucleotide sequence: TGCGCCAGCAGCCCAGTCACTAGCGGGAGTTATGAGCAGTTCTTC. Amino acids: CASSPVTSGSYEQFF.

The rearrangement joins TRBV12-3 or TRBV12-4 to TRBJ1-5; the D is unclear. The CDR3 is made up of 13 amino acids. V lost 2 bases to trimming and J lost 4 bases, with 6 bases between them. DNA for the CDR3: TGTGCCAGCAGTTTATTGCGAAATCAGCCCCAGCATTTT. Translation gives CASSLLRNQPQHF.

The chain is built from TRBV11-2 and TRBJ1-4; TRBD1 is a possible D gene (5 bases). Germline V gene data show CDR1 as SGHAT and CDR2 as FQNNGV. V dropped 5 bases and J dropped 7 bases, with 14 bases sitting between them. The CDR3 runs 14 residues. The CDR3 reads CASSRTITLEKLFF. As DNA, the CDR3 is TGTGCCAGCAGCCGGACAATAACCCTTGAAAAACTGTTTTTT.

The chain is built from TRBV7-6 and TRBJ2-7; weak D call: TRBD2 (5 bases). CDR3 length equals 17 residues. Trimming stripped 2 bases from V and 4 bases from J, with 21 bases between. Germline lookup yields CDR1 SGHVS and CDR2 FNYEAQ. The CDR3 nucleotides read TGTGCCAGCAGCTTATACGTTGAAGGAGGTGGGTCTTACGAGCAGTACTTC. This translates into CASSLYVEGGGSYEQYF.

The V and J genes are TRBV3-1 (or the pseudogene TRBV3-2) and TRBJ2-2, with 11 bases that match TRBD2. The CDR3 has 17 amino acids. The J segment lost 6 bases and the V segment lost 1 base, leaving 7 bases of the junction unmatched. Germline V gene data show CDR1 as LGHDT and CDR2 as YNNKEL (reference sequence). CDR3 in DNA: TGTGCCAGCAGCCAAGGACTAGCGGGGTGGAATTCCGGGGAGCTGTTTTTT. Translation gives CASSQGLAGWNSGELFF.

This clone was counted a single time. Because the CDR3's place on the DNA is in doubt, the DNA is left out and the CDR3 is given as listed by TCRdb. The chain is built from TRBV21-1 and TRBJ1-5. TRBV21-1 is reported as a pseudogene. The CDR3 numbers 15 amino acids, ends counted. The CDR3: CASNRVGPGNQPQHF.